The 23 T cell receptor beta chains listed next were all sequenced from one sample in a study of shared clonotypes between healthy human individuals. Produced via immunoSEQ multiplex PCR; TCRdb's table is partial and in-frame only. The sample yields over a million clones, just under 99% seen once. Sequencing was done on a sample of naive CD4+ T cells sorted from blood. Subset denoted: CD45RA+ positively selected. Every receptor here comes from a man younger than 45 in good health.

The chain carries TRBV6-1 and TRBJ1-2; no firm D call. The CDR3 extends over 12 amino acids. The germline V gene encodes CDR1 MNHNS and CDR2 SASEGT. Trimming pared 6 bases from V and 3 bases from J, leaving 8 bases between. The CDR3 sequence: CASSIRDYGYTF. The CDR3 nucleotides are TGTGCCAGCAGCATAAGAGACTATGGCTACACCTTC.

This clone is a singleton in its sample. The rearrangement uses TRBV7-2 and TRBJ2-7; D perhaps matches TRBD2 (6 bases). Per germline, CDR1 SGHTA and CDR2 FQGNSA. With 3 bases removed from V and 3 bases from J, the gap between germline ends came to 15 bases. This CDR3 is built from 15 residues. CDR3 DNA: TGTGCCAGCAGCTTGGCGGGGCAAATTATCTACGAGCAGTACTTC. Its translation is CASSLAGQIIYEQYF. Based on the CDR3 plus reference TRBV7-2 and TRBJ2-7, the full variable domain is GAGVSQSPSNKVTEKGKDVELRCDPISGHTALYWYRQSLGQGLEFLIYFQGNSAPDKSGLPSDRFSAERTGGSVSTLTIQRTQQEDSAVYLCASSLAGQIIYEQYFGPGTRLTVT.

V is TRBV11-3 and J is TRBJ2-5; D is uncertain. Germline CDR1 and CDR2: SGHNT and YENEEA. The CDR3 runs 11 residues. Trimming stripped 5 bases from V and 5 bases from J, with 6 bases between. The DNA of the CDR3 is TGTGCCAGCAGCCAAGGGGAGACCCAGTACTTC. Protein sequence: CASSQGETQYF.

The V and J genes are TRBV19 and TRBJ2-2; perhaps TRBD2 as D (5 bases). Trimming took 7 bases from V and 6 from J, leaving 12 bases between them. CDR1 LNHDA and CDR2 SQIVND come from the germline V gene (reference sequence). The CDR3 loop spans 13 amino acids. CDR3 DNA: TGTGCCAGTACCCCGGAGGTTCCCGGGGAGCTGTTTTTT. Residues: CASTPEVPGELFF.

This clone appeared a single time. The CDR3 DNA follows: TGCGCCAGCAGCTTCGGTTCCGGTGGGACCGGGGAGCTGTTTTTT. Protein sequence: CASSFGSGGTGELFF. The V and J genes are TRBV5-1 and TRBJ2-2; the D is unclear. The CDR3 extends over 15 amino acids. Germline loops: CDR1 SGHRS, CDR2 YFSETQ. V was cut by 2 bases and J by 5 bases, with 13 bases left in between.

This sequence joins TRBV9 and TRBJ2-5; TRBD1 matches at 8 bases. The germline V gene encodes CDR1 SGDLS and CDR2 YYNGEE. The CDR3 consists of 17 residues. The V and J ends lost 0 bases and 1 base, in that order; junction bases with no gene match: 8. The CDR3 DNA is TGTGCCAGCAGCGTAGGGGCTGGCAGGGGGCGCCAAGAGACCCAGTACTTC. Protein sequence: CASSVGAGRGRQETQYF. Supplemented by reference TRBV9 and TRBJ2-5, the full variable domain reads DSGVTQTPKHLITATGQRVTLRCSPRSGDLSVYWYQQSLDQGLQFLIQYYNGEERAKGNILERFSAQQFPDLHSELNLSSLELGDSALYFCASSVGAGRGRQETQYFGPGTRLLVL.

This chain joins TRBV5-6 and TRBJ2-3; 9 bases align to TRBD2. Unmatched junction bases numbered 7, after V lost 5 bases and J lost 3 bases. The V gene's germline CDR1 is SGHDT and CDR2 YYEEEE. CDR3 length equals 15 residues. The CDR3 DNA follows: TGTGCCAGCAGGAGAGCGGGAGGAGGGACAGATACGCAGTATTTT. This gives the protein CASRRAGGGTDTQYF. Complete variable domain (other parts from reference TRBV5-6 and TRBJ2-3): DAGVTQSPTHLIKTRGQQVTLRCSPKSGHDTVSWYQQALGQGPQFIFQYYEEEERQRGNFPDRFSGHQFPNYSSELNVNALLLGDSALYLCASRRAGGGTDTQYFGPGTRLTVL.

Here the CDR3 reads CASSQVTGVRDNEQFF. In DNA form, the CDR3 reads TGTGCCAGCAGCCAAGTGACGGGGGTGAGGGACAATGAGCAGTTCTTC. This sequence joins TRBV14 and TRBJ2-1, with D possibly matching TRBD2 (6 bases). The CDR3 spans 16 residues. Germline V lookup: CDR1 SGHDN, CDR2 FVKESK. V was clipped by 1 base and J by 5 bases, with 15 bases between them.

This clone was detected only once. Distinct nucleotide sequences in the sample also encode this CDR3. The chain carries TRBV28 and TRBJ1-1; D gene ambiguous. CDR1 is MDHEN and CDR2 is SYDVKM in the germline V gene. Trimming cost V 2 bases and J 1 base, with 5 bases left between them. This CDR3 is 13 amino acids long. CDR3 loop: CASSLIGNTEAFF. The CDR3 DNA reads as TGTGCCAGCAGTTTAATAGGGAACACTGAAGCTTTCTTT.

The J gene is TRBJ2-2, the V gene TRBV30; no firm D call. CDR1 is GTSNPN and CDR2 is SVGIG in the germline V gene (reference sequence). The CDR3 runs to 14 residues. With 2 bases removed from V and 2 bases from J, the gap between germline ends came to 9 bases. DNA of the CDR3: TGTGCCTGGAGTCCCGTGAGAAACACCGGGGAGCTGTTTTTT. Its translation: CAWSPVRNTGELFF.

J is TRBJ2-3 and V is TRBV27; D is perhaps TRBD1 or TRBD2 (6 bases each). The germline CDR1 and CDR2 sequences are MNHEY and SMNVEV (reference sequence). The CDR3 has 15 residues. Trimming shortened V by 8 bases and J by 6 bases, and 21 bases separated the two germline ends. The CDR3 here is CASAHPVGGWDTQYF. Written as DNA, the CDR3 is TGTGCCAGCGCCCACCCCGTGGGGGGCTGGGATACGCAGTATTTT.

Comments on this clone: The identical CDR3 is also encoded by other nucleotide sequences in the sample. The CDR3 DNA is TGTGCCAGCAGCTTAGATCGCAATGAGCAGTTCTTC. This codes for CASSLDRNEQFF. This chain links TRBV11-2 with TRBJ2-1; no definite D call. Germline CDR1 SGHAT, CDR2 FQNNGV. This CDR3 is 12 amino acids long. The V and J ends lost 0 bases and 6 bases respectively, with 3 bases between them.

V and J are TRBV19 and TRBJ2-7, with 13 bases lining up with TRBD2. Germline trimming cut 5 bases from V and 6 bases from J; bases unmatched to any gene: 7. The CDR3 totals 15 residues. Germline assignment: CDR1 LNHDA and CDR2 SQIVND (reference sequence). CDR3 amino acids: CASSAGLAGVTEQYF. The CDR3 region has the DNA TGTGCCAGTAGTGCCGGACTAGCGGGAGTTACCGAGCAGTACTTC.

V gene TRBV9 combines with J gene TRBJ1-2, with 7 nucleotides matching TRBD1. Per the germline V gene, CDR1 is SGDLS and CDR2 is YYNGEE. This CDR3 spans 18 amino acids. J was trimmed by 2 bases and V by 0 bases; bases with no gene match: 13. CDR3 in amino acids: CASSVVTGKDGANYGYTF. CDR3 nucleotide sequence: TGTGCCAGCAGCGTAGTGACAGGGAAAGATGGGGCGAACTATGGCTACACCTTC.

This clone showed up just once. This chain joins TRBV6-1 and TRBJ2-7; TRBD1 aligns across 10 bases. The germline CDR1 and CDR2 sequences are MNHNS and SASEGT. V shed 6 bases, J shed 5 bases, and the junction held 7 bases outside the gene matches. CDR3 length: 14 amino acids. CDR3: CASRGTGEGNEQYF. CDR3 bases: TGTGCCAGCAGAGGGACAGGGGAAGGCAACGAGCAGTACTTC.

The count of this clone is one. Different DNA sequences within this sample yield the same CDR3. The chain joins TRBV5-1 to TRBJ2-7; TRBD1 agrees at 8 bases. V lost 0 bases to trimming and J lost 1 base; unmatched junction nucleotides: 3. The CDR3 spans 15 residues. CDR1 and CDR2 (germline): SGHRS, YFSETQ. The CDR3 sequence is CASSLGTGSSYEQYF. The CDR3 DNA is TGCGCCAGCAGCTTGGGGACAGGGAGTTCCTACGAGCAGTACTTC.

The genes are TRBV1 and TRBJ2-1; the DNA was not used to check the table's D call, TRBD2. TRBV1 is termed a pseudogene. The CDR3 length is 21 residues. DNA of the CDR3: TGCACCAGCAGCCAACCCGGGACTAGCGGGACGGCGACCGTCGGCATTCACGAGCAGTTCTTC. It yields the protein CTSSQPGTSGTATVGIHEQFF.

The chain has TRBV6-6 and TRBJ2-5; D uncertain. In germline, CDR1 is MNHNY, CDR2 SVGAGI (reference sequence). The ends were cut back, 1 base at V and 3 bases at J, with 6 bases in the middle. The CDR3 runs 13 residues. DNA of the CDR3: TGTGCCAGCAGTTACTGGGCGGAAGAGACCCAGTACTTC. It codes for CASSYWAEETQYF.

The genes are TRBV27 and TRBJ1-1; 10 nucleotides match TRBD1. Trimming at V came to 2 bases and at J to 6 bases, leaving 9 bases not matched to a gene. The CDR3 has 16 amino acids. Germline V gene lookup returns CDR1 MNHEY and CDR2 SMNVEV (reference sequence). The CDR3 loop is CASSLNVLGQGPEAFF. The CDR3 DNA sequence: TGTGCCAGCAGTTTAAACGTTCTGGGACAGGGGCCTGAAGCTTTCTTT.

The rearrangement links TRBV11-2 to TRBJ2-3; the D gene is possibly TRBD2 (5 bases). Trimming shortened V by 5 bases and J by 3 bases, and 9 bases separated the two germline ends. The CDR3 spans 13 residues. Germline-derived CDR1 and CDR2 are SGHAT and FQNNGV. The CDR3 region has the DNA TGTGCCAGCAGCCAGGAGCGGACAGATACGCAGTATTTT. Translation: CASSQERTDTQYF. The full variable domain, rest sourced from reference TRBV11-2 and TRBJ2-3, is EAGVAQSPRYKIIEKRQSVAFWCNPISGHATLYWYQQILGQGPKLLIQFQNNGVVDDSQLPKDRFSAERLKGVDSTLKIQPAKLEDSAVYLCASSQERTDTQYFGPGTRLTVL.

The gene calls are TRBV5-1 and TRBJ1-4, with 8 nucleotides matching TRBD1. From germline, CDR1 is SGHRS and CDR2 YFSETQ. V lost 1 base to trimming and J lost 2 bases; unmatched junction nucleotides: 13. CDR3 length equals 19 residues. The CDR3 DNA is TGCGCCAGCAGCTTGTCGACGGACAGGGCTAGGGGGACTAATGAAAAACTGTTTTTT. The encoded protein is CASSLSTDRARGTNEKLFF.

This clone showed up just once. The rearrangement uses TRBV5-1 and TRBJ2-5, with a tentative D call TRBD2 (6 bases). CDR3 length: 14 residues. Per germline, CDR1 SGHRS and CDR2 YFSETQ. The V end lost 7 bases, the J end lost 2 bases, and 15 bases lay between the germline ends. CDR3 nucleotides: TGCGCCAGCTCCCCGGGAGCCCCACAAGAGACCCAGTACTTC. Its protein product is CASSPGAPQETQYF.

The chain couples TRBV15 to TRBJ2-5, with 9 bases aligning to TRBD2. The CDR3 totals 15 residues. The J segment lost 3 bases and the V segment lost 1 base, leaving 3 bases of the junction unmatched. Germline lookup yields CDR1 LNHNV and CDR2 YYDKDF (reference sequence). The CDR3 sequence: CATSRVLAGKETQYF. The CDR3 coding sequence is TGTGCCACCAGCAGAGTTCTAGCGGGAAAAGAGACCCAGTACTTC.